This T cell receptor beta chain was sequenced in a study of shared clonotypes between healthy human individuals. In the naive CD8 group, cells lacked CD45RO and were positively selected for CCR7, so terminally differentiated effector memory CD45RA+ cells were left out. The protocol was immunoSEQ multiplex PCR, while the TCRdb copy is restricted to in-frame clones and leaves out a portion. The sample gives 700,000 to 950,000 clones, just over 95% of which show up once; approximately 0.2% is in the top ten. The ends were cut back, 3 bases at V and 9 bases at J, with 18 bases in the middle. The CDR3 loop spans 15 amino acids. CDR1 MDHEN and CDR2 SYDVKM come from the germline V gene.

Sequenced input: naive CD8+ T cells sorted from blood. The TCR was taken from a man aged 25-45 years in good health. The V gene is TRBV28, the J gene TRBJ1-5; unclear D gene. CDR3 nucleotides: TGTGCCAGCAGTTTGCCCCCTGACCGCCGGGGGCCCCAGCATTTT. Its translation is CASSLPPDRRGPQHF.